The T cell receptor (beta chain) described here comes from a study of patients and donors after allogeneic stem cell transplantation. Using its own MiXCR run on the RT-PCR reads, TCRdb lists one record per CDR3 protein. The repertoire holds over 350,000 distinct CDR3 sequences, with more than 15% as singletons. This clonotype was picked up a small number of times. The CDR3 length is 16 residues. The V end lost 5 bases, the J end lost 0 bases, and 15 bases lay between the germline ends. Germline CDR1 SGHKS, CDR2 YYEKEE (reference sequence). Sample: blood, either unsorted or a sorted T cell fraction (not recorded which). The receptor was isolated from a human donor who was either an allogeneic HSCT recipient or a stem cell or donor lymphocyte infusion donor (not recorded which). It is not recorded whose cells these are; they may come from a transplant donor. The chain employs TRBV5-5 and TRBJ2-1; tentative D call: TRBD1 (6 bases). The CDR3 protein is CASRLTGRSSYNEQFF. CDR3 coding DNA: TGTGCCAGCAGACTGACAGGCCGATCCTCCTACAATGAGCAGTTCTTC.